This TCR beta chain came from a study of control samples from healthy donors and cancer patients. TCRdb's table, derived via immunoSEQ multiplex PCR, lists solely in-frame clones and lacks some. The sample lists just over 150,000 clones; 93% were seen once. Concerning this clone: At one end the junction does not follow the germline gene, possibly because of a read error.

The sequencing sample was made of blood. The TCR originated in a man aged 45 to 65 in good health.

CDR3 sequence (DNA): TGTGCCAGCAGCCCCGGTTACGCGCAGTACTTC. As protein: CASSPGYAQYF. The chain joins TRBV7-9 to TRBJ2-7, with D hard to call. This CDR3 region has 11 residues. In germline, CDR1 is SEHNR, CDR2 FQNEAQ (reference sequence).